This T cell receptor beta chain was captured in a study of preoperative IRX-2 immunotherapy in early breast cancer. This clone was found once. Here immunoSEQ multiplex PCR was the method, and the copy in TCRdb shows in-frame clones only, minus some. Here the sample spans roughly 10,000 clones, approximately 79% being singletons. CDR1 and CDR2 from the germline V gene are MNHGY and SAAAGT. V trimming: 7 bases; J trimming: 5 bases; junction bases outside the gene matches: 7. CDR3 length: 13 amino acids. Specified treatment: preoperative locoregional IRX-2 cytokine immunotherapy. The TCR sequence derives from a human donor with breast cancer. The chain couples TRBV6-8 to TRBJ2-7; 8 nucleotides agree with TRBD1. This specimen consisted of lymph node tissue, obtained before IRX-2 immunotherapy. The CDR3 reads CASMRTGFDEQYF. In DNA, the CDR3 is TGTGCCAGCATGAGGACAGGGTTCGACGAGCAGTACTTC.